This TCR beta chain was sequenced in a study of OX40 agonist ivuxolimab in advanced cancers. Regarding the study as a whole: Fewer expanded clones were found on average in CD4+ than in CD8+ T cells.

TCRdb keeps only in-frame clones here, not all; method: immunoSEQ multiplex PCR. The table records about 100,000 clones, around 93% of them present only once. A remark on this clone: The antigen remains undetermined.

CDR1 and CDR2 from the germline V gene are LNHDA and SQIVND (reference sequence). Trimming cost V 9 bases and J 7 bases; bases outside gene matches: 7. The CDR3 has 13 amino acids. The V and J genes are TRBV19 and TRBJ1-5, with TRBD1 identical over 9 bases. The receptor was derived from an adult with an advanced solid tumor such as melanoma, head and neck, liver or kidney cancer. Sequencing was performed on CD4+ or CD8+ T cells sorted from blood, taken in a trial of the OX40 agonist ivuxolimab. The CDR3 sequence: CASNGQGRQPQHF. The CDR3 DNA reads TGTGCCAGCAACGGACAGGGGAGGCAGCCCCAGCATTTT.